This TCR beta chain appears in the sequencing data of a study of graft-versus-host responses after intestinal transplantation. Across the study: Once they had received anti-thymocyte globulin induction, all recipients took tacrolimus and steroids for about 3 years.

Germline V gives CDR1 GTSNPN, CDR2 SVGIG (reference sequence). V was pared by 2 bases and J by 1 base, with 17 bases between. The CDR3 contains 16 residues. A few counts support this clone. The antigen remains unidentified. Findings of the study overall: Some GvH clones appeared in ileal mucosa or blood before recipient bone marrow.

The protocol was immunoSEQ multiplex PCR, while the TCRdb copy is restricted to in-frame clones and leaves out a portion. The sample records some 76,000 clones, more than 75% being singletons. This TCR was recovered from a human donor who was the organ donor for an intestinal transplant. This material consisted of unstimulated CD8+ T cells sorted from spleen or lymph node cells, taken before transplant. V and J are TRBV30 and TRBJ2-5; either TRBD1 or TRBD2 may fit D (7 bases each). The CDR3 reads CAWSSQGEGLQETQYF. The CDR3 DNA is TGTGCCTGGAGTAGCCAGGGGGAGGGGCTCCAAGAGACCCAGTACTTC.